This TCR beta chain was found in a study of T-cell reconstitution after alpha-beta-depleted transplantation in children. This sample's TCRbeta library carried unique molecular identifier barcodes. TCRdb re-analysed the PCR reads in MiXCR, keeping a single row per CDR3 protein. The sample yields around 450,000 distinct CDR3 sequences, approximately 10% seen once. This clonotype was seen at least ten times. Antigen: not known. Study findings and constraints: Reported findings indicate that, about two months after transplant, alpha-beta T cells came from several hundred expanded clones, which were derived from non-depleted graft cells.

This specimen was PBMCs, taken before TCRalphabeta/CD19-depleted stem cell transplant. This clonotype was obtained from a child younger than 10 with inherited bone marrow failure, due to receive a stem cell transplant.

CDR3 protein: CATSRGFETSGSYEQYF. The CDR3 DNA reads TGTGCCACCAGCAGAGGATTTGAGACTAGCGGCTCCTACGAGCAGTACTTC. The V gene is TRBV15, the J gene TRBJ2-7; 9 bases fit TRBD2. CDR1 LNHNV and CDR2 YYDKDF come from the germline V gene (reference sequence). CDR3 size: 17 residues. V lost 1 base and J lost 0; bases outside the gene matches: 7.